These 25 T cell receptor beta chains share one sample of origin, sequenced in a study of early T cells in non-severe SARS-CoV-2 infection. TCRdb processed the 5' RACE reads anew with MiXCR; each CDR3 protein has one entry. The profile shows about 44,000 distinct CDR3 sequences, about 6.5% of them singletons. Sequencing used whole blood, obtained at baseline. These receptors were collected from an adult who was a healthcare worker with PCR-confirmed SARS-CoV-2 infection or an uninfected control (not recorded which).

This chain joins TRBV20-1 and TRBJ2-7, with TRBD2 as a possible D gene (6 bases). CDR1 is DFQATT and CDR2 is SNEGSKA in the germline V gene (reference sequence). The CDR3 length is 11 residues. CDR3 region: CSQLLAYEQYF. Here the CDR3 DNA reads TGCAGCCAGTTACTAGCTTACGAGCAGTACTTC.

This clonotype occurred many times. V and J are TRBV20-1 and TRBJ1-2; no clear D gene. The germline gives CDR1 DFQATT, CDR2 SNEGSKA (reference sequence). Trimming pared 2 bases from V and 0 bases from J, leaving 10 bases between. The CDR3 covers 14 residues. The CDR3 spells CSARPVLANYGYTF. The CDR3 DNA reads TGCAGTGCTAGACCGGTCTTAGCTAACTATGGCTACACCTTC.

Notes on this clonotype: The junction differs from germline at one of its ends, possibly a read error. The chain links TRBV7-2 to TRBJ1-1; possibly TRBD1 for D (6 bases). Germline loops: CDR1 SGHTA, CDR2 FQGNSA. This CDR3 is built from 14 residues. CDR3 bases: TGTGTCAGCAGCTTAGGACAGATGAACACTGAAGCTTTCTTT. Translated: CVSSLGQMNTEAFF.

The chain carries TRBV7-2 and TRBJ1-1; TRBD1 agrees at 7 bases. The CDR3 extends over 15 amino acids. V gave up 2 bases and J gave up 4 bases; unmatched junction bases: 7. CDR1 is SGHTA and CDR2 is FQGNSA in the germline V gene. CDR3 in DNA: TGTGCCAGCAGCTTACAGGGGGGCGCAAGCACTGAAGCTTTCTTT. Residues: CASSLQGGASTEAFF.

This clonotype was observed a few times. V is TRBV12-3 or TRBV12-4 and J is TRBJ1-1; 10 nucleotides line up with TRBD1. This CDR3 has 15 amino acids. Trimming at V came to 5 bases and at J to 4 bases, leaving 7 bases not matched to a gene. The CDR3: CASSLRQGARTEAFF. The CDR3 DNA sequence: TGTGCCAGCAGTCTAAGACAGGGGGCGCGCACTGAAGCTTTCTTT.

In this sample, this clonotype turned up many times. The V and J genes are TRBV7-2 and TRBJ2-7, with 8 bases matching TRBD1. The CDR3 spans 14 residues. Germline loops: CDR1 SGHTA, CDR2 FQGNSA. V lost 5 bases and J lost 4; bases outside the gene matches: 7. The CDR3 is CASSPGTGVYEQYF. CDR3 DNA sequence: TGTGCCAGCAGCCCCGGGACAGGAGTTTACGAGCAGTACTTC.

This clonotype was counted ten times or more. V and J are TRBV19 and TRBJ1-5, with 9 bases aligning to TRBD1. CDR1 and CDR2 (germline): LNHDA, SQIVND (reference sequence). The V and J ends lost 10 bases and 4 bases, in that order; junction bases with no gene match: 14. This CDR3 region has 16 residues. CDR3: CATKDTGGYRNQPQHF. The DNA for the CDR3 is TGTGCCACCAAGGACACAGGGGGCTATAGGAATCAGCCCCAGCATTTT. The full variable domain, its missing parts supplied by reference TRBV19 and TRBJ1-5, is DGGITQSPKYLFRKEGQNVTLSCEQNLNHDAMYWYRQDPGQGLRLIYYSQIVNDFQKGDIAEGYSVSREKKESFPLTVTSAQKNPTAFYLCATKDTGGYRNQPQHFGDGTRLSIL.

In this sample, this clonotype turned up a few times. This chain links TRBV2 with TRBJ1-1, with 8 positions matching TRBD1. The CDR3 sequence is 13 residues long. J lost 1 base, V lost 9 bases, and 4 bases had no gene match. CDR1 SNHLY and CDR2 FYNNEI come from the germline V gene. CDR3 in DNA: TGTGCCAGTCGAGGACAGGGGAACACTGAAGCTTTCTTT. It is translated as CASRGQGNTEAFF.

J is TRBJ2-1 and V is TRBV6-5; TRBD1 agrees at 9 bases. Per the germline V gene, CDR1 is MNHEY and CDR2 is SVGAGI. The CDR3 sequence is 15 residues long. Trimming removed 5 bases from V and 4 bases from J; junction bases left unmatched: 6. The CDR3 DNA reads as TGTGCCAGCAGTAAGGACAGGGGCCCTTACAATGAGCAGTTCTTC. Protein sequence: CASSKDRGPYNEQFF.

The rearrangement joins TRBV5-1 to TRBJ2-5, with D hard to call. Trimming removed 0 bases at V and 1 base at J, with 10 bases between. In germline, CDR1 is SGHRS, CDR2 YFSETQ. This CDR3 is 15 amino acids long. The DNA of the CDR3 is TGCGCCAGCAGCTTGGAGGCAGCAACCCAAGAGACCCAGTACTTC. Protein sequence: CASSLEAATQETQYF.

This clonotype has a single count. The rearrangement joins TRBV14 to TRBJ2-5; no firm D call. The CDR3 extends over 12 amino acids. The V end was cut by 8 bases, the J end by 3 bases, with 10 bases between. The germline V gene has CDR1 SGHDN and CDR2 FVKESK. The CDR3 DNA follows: TGTGCCAGCCGAAACAACGAAGAGACCCAGTACTTC. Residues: CASRNNEETQYF.

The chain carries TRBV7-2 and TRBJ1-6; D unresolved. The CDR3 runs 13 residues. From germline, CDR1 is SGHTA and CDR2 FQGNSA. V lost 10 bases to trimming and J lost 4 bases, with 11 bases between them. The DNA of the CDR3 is TGTGCCACCCACCTTCTTTATAATTCACCCCTCCACTTT. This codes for CATHLLYNSPLHF.

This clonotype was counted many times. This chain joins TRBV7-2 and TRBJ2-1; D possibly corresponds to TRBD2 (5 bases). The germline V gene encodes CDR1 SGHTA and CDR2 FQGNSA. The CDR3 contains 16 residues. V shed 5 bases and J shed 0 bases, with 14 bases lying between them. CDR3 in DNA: TGTGCCAGCAGCACAGAGGGCGGCAGCTCCTACAATGAGCAGTTCTTC. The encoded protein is CASSTEGGSSYNEQFF.

The CDR3 bases are TGTGCCTGGAGGGTGAACACTGAAGCTTTCTTT. Translation: CAWRVNTEAFF. The chain carries TRBV30 and TRBJ1-1; D unresolved. Trimming took off 3 bases at V and 0 bases at J, with 2 bases between the two ends. This CDR3 spans 11 amino acids. The germline V gene has CDR1 GTSNPN and CDR2 SVGIG (reference sequence).

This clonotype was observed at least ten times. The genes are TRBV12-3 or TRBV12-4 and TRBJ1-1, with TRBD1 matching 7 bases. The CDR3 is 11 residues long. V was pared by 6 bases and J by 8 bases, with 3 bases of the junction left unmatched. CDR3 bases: TGTGCCAGCAGCCGGGACAGAGAAGCTTTCTTT. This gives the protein CASSRDREAFF.

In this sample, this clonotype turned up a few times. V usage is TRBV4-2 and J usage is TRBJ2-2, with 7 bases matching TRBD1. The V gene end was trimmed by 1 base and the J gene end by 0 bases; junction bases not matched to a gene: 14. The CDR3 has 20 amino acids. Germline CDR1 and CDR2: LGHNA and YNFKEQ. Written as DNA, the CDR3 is TGTGCCAGCAGCCAAGTCTCGGGACAGATATTTTTCGCGAACACCGGGGAGCTGTTTTTT. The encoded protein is CASSQVSGQIFFANTGELFF.

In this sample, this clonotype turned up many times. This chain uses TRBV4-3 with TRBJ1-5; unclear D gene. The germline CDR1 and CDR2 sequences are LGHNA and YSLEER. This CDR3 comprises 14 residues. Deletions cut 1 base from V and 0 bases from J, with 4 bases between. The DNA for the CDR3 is TGCGCCAGCAGCCAAGGCGGTAGCAATCAGCCCCAGCATTTT. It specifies CASSQGGSNQPQHF.

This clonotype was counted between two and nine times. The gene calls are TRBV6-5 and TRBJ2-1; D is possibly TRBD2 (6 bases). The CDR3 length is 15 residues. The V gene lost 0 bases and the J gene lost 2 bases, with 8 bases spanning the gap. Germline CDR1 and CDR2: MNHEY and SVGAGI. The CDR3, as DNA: TGTGCCAGCAGTTACTCGGAGGGAGCCTACAATGAGCAGTTCTTC. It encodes CASSYSEGAYNEQFF.

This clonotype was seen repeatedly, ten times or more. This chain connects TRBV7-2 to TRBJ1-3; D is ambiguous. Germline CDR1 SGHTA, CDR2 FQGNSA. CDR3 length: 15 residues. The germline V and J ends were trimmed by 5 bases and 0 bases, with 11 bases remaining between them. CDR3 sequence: CASSPQAGSGNTIYF. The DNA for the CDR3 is TGTGCCAGCAGCCCGCAGGCCGGCTCTGGAAACACCATATATTTT. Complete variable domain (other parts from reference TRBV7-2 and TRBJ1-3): GAGVSQSPSNKVTEKGKDVELRCDPISGHTALYWYRQSLGQGLEFLIYFQGNSAPDKSGLPSDRFSAERTGGSVSTLTIQRTQQEDSAVYLCASSPQAGSGNTIYFGEGSWLTVV.

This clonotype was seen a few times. The CDR3 DNA reads as TGCAGTGCTAGAGATGGACTAGCGGGGACAAAATACAATGAGCAGTTCTTC. Its translation is CSARDGLAGTKYNEQFF. This chain links TRBV20-1 with TRBJ2-1, with TRBD2 matching 12 bases. Per the germline V gene, CDR1 is DFQATT and CDR2 is SNEGSKA (reference sequence). CDR3 size: 17 residues. V was pared by 0 bases and J by 4 bases, with 7 bases of the junction left unmatched.

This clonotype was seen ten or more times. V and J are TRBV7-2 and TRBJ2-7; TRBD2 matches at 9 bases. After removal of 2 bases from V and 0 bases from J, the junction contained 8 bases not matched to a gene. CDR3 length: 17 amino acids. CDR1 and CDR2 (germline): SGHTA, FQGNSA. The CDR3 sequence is CASSLRGSGSVSYEQYF. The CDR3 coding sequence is TGTGCCAGCAGCTTAAGGGGTAGCGGGAGTGTCTCCTACGAGCAGTACTTC.

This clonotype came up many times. The CDR3 loop is CASREAPDRSNYGYTF. In DNA form, the CDR3 reads TGTGCCAGCAGAGAGGCCCCGGACAGATCTAACTATGGCTACACCTTC. The chain joins TRBV27 to TRBJ1-2; tentative D call: TRBD1 (6 bases). Germline assignment: CDR1 MNHEY and CDR2 SMNVEV (reference sequence). The ends were cut back, 6 bases at V and 0 bases at J, with 17 bases in the middle. The CDR3 totals 16 residues.

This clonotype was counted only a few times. The CDR3 reads CASSFPHTQETQYF. CDR3 DNA sequence: TGTGCCAGCAGTTTTCCCCACACTCAAGAGACCCAGTACTTC. The chain combines TRBV12-3 or TRBV12-4 with TRBJ2-5; D is undetermined. The CDR3 length is 14 residues. Trimming took 3 bases from V and 2 from J, leaving 10 bases between them.

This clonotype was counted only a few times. CDR3 in DNA: TGCGCCAGCAGCCAAGTACGAGGGGAAGGCTATGGCTACACCTTC. Translating gives CASSQVRGEGYGYTF. The V gene is TRBV4-3, the J gene TRBJ1-2; perhaps TRBD1 as D (5 bases). The CDR3 spans 15 residues. CDR1 is LGHNA and CDR2 is YSLEER in the germline V gene. Trimming removed 1 base from V and 4 bases from J, with 13 bases in between.

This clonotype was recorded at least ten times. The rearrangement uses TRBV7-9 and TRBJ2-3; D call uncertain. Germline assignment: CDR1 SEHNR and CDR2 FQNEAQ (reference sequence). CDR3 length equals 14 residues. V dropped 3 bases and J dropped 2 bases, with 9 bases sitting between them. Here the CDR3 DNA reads TGTGCCAGCAGCTTGCCTAGAACCACAGATACGCAGTATTTT. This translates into CASSLPRTTDTQYF.